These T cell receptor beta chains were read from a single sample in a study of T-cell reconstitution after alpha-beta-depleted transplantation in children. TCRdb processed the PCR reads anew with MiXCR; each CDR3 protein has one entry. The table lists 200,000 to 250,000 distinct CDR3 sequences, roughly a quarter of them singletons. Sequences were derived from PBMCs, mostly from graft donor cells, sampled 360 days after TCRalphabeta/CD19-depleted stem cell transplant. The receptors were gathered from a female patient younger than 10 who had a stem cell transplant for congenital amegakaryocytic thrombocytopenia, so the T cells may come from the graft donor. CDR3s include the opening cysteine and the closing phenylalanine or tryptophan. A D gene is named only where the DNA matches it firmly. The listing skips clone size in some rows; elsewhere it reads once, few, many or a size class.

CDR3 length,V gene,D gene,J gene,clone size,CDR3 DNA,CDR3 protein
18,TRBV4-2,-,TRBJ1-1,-,TGTGCCAGCAGCCAATACCCCTTGTACGGGGTGATGAACACTGAAGCTTTCTTT,CASSQYPLYGVMNTEAFF
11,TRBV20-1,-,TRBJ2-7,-,TGCAGTGTTAAGACTTCCTACGAGCAGTACTTC,CSVKTSYEQYF
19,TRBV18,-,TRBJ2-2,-,TGTGCCAGCTCACACCGACTACCGGGATTCCGGGGGAACACCGGGGAGCTGTTTTTT,CASSHRLPGFRGNTGELFF
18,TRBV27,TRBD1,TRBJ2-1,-,TGTGCCAGCACTCTAGACAGGGGAATAGTACCAGGATACAATGAGCAGTTCTTC,CASTLDRGIVPGYNEQFF
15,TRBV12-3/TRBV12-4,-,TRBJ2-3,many,TGTGCCAGCAGTTTGAGGAGAGCTAGCACAGATACGCAGTATTTT,CASSLRRASTDTQYF
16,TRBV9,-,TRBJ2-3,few,TGTGCCAGCAGCTGGAGGGGGCGCGAGGGAGGAGATACGCAGTATTTT,CASSWRGREGGDTQYF
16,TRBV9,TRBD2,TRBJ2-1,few,TGTGCCAGCAGCCCCCCTAATTCCCTAGCGGGTCACGAGCAGTTCTTC,CASSPPNSLAGHEQFF
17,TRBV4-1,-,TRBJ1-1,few,TGCGCCAGCAGCCAAGAAATACCGGGGCGCCTGAACACTGAAGCTTTCTTT,CASSQEIPGRLNTEAFF
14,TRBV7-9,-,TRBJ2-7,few,TGTGCCAGCAGCTTACCGGGATTCTCCTACGAGCAGTACTTC,CASSLPGFSYEQYF
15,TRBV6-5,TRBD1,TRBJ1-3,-,TGTGCCAGCAGTTACCAGGGACAGGCTGGAAACACCATATATTTT,CASSYQGQAGNTIYF
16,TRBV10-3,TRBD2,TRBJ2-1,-,TGTGCCATCAGTGGGACTAGCGGGGGACCCCACAATGAGCAGTTCTTC,CAISGTSGGPHNEQFF
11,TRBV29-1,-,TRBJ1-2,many,TGCAGCGTTGAAGGTAGAATGGGCTACACCTTC,CSVEGRMGYTF
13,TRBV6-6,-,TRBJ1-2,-,TGTGCCAGCAGTTACCGGGACAACTATGGCTACACCTTC,CASSYRDNYGYTF
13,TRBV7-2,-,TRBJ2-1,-,TGTGCCAGCAGCTTAGGATTAGACACCGAGCAGTTCTTC,CASSLGLDTEQFF
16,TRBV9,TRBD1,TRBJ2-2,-,TGTGCCAGCAGCGTAGTGGACAGGGCGAACACCGGGGAGCTGTTTTTT,CASSVVDRANTGELFF
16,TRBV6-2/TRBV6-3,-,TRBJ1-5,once,TGTGCCAGCAGTTATAAGGGAATCTTTCCTAATCAGCCCCAGCATTTT,CASSYKGIFPNQPQHF
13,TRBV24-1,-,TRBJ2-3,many,TGTGCCACCAGCAGACGACAGACAGATACGCAGTATTTT,CATSRRQTDTQYF
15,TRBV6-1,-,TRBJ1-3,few,TGTGCCAGCAGCACGGGCAGATCCTCTGGAAACACCATATATTTT,CASSTGRSSGNTIYF
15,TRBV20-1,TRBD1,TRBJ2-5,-,TGCTGCGCCCCGGCACGGGACAGGGGATCGGAGACCCAGTACTTC,CCAPARDRGSETQYF
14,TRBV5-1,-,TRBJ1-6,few,TGCGCCAGCAGCTTCGACAGATATAATTCACCCCTCCACTTT,CASSFDRYNSPLHF
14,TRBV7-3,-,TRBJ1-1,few,TGTGCCAGCAGCTTATGGGGTGCCAACACTGAAGCTTTCTTT,CASSLWGANTEAFF
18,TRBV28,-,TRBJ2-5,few,TGTGCCAGCAGCCATATACCGGGAAAAGGGGTCTCCCAAGAGACCCAGTACTTC,CASSHIPGKGVSQETQYF
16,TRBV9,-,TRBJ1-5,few,TGTGCCAGCAGCGTAGGACCCGGGAATAGCAATCAGCCCCAGCATTTT,CASSVGPGNSNQPQHF
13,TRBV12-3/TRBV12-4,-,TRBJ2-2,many,TGTGCCAGCAGTGCACTTCACACCGGGGAGCTGTTTTTT,CASSALHTGELFF
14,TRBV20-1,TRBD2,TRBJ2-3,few,TGCAGTGCTTCCACTAGCGGTCGCAGGGATACGCAGTATTTT,CSASTSGRRDTQYF
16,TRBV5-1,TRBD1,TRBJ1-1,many,TGCGCCAGCAGCTTGGGGAGACAGGGAAGGAACACTGAAGCTTTCTTT,CASSLGRQGRNTEAFF
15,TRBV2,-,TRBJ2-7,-,TGTGCCAGCAGGACCGAACAGGGTAATCCCTACGAGCAGTACTTC,CASRTEQGNPYEQYF
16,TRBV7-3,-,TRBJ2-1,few,TGTGCCAGCAGCTTCGCACCGGGACCATTAAGGGATGAGCAGTTCTTC,CASSFAPGPLRDEQFF
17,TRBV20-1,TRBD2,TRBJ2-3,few,TGCAGTGCAAGGGTGGTCCTAGCGGGGGTTTTCACGGATACGCAGTATTTT,CSARVVLAGVFTDTQYF
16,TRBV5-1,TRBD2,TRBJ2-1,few,TGCGCCAGCAGCTTGGTGGCGGGGGGAATCTACAATGAGCAGTTCTTC,CASSLVAGGIYNEQFF
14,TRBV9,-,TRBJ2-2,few,TGTGCCAGCAGCGTAGTGGGGGGCACCGGGGAGCTGTTTTTT,CASSVVGGTGELFF
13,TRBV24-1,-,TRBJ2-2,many,TGTGCCACCACCTCGTCGGGGGACGGGGAGCTGTTTTTT,CATTSSGDGELFF
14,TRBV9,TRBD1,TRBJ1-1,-,TGTGCCAGCAGCGTGGGGACAGGGAATACTGAAGCTTTCTTT,CASSVGTGNTEAFF
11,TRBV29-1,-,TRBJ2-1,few,TGCACCACCTCGGGGCCCAATGAGCAGTTCTTC,CTTSGPNEQFF
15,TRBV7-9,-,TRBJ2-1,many,TGTGCCAGCAGCTTAGAATCTAGCTCCTACAATGAGCAGTTCTTC,CASSLESSSYNEQFF
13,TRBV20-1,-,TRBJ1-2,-,TGCAGTGCTAGAGGCTCGGGAACCTATGGCTACACCTTC,CSARGSGTYGYTF
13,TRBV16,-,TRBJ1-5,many,TGTGCCAGCAGCCAATCGCCAAATCAGCCCCAGCATTTT,CASSQSPNQPQHF
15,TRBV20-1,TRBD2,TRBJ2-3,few,TGCAGTGCTATCGGACTAGCACTAAAGGGAGATACGCAGTATTTT,CSAIGLALKGDTQYF
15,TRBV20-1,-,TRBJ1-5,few,TGCAGTGCTAGATCCGACAGTACTAGCAATCAGCCCCAGCATTTT,CSARSDSTSNQPQHF
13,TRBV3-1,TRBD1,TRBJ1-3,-,TGTGCCAGCAGCCAGGACAGGGCTGACACCATATATTTT,CASSQDRADTIYF
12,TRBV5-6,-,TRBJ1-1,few,TGTGCCAGCAGCTCACCGACAGGCGAAGCTTTCTTT,CASSSPTGEAFF
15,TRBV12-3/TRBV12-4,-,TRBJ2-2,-,TGTGCCAGCAGTTTAGCGCCTGGGGAGGCCGGGGAGCTGTTTTTT,CASSLAPGEAGELFF
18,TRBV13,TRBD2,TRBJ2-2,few,TGTGCCAGCAGCGCACGGGTTAGCGGGAGAACTAGCACCGGGGAGCTGTTTTTT,CASSARVSGRTSTGELFF
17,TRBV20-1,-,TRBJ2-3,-,TGCAGTGCTAGACCTGCTTGGTGGCGGGCTAGCACAGATACGCAGTATTTT,CSARPAWWRASTDTQYF
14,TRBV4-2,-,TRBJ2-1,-,TGTGCCAGCAGCCAAGATGGAGGAGCGTCTGAGCAGTTCTTC,CASSQDGGASEQFF
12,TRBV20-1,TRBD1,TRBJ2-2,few,TGCAGTGCCCCACAGGGGACCGGGGAGCTGTTTTTT,CSAPQGTGELFF
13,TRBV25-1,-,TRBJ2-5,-,TGTGCCAGCAGTGAACCAGTTAAAGAGACCCAGTACTTC,CASSEPVKETQYF
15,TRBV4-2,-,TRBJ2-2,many,TGTGCCAGCAGCCAAGAGCGGGGAAGCACCGGGGAGCTGTTTTTT,CASSQERGSTGELFF
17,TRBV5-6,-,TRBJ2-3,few,TGTGCCAGCAGCTTGGTCCCCGGGGCAGGATCGGCAGATACGCAGTATTTT,CASSLVPGAGSADTQYF
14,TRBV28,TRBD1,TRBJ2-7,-,TGTGCCAGCACAGGGACAGGGAGCTCCTACGAGCAGTACTTC,CASTGTGSSYEQYF
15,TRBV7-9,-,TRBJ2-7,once,TGTGCCAGCAGCGGGCGCGGGACCAGGGGCTACGAGCAGTACTTC,CASSGRGTRGYEQYF
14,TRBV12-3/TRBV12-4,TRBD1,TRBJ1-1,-,TGTGCCAGCAGTCGGACAGGTTTGGGTACTGAAGCTTTCTTT,CASSRTGLGTEAFF
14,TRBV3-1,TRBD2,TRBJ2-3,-,TGTGCCAGCAGCCAGCGGGAGTTGGTCGATACGCAGTATTTT,CASSQRELVDTQYF
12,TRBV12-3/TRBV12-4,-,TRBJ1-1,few,TGTGCCAGCAGTTTTGCAGGGACTGAAGCTTTCTTT,CASSFAGTEAFF